Listed here are 21 T cell receptor beta chains from one sample, sequenced in a study of cytomegalovirus exposure and HLA in healthy donors. Primers included in the PCR were 60 Vbeta and 13 Jbeta primers. TCRdb's table, derived via immunoSEQ multiplex PCR, lists solely in-frame clones and lacks some. The repertoire consists of approximately 97,000 clones, with approximately 80% occurring once and the leading ten covering around a tenth. Specimen: PBMCs. The receptor set was obtained from a male donor in good health and CMV-seropositive.

Details on this clone: A read error may produce the germline difference seen at one junction end. This chain joins TRBV4-1 and TRBJ2-6, with D possibly TRBD1 on 6 matching bases. Germline V gene data show CDR1 as MGHRA and CDR2 as YSYEKL. The CDR3 has 21 amino acids. CDR3 DNA sequence: TGCGCCAGCAGCCAAGATAGGGTAATGCAGGGGCCCAGCTCTGGGGCCAACGGCCTGACTTTC. This translates into CASSQDRVMQGPSSGANGLTF.

The rearrangement links TRBV2 to TRBJ2-1; D remains ambiguous. Germline-derived CDR1 and CDR2 are SNHLY and FYNNEI. Trimming took 8 bases from V and 4 from J, leaving 6 bases between them. There are 11 residues in the CDR3. CDR3 region: CASVIYNEQFF. DNA for the CDR3: TGTGCCAGCGTCATTTACAATGAGCAGTTCTTC.

The chain has TRBV2 and TRBJ2-2; D is undetermined. CDR3 length: 13 amino acids. Between the trimmed V and J ends, which lost 7 bases and 4 bases, there was a span of 10 bases. Germline values: CDR1 SNHLY, CDR2 FYNNEI. The CDR3 bases are TGTGCCAGCAACCAACGGTTCACCGGGGAGCTGTTTTTT. Translating gives CASNQRFTGELFF.

The V gene is TRBV7-2, the J gene TRBJ2-1; 9 nucleotides agree with TRBD2. With 5 bases clipped from V and 5 bases from J, the junction kept 7 bases outside the gene matches. The CDR3 spans 15 residues. Germline V lookup: CDR1 SGHTA, CDR2 FQGNSA. The CDR3 DNA is TGTGCCAGCAGCGTCGTGGGACTAGCCAACAATGAGCAGTTCTTC. Amino acid sequence: CASSVVGLANNEQFF.

This chain joins TRBV5-6 and TRBJ2-7; possible D gene TRBD1, 5 bases. The V gene lost 5 bases and the J gene lost 5 bases, with 8 bases spanning the gap. The CDR3 totals 11 residues. Germline CDR1 SGHDT, CDR2 YYEEEE. The CDR3 protein is CASREQDEQYF. As DNA, the CDR3 is TGTGCCAGCAGGGAACAGGACGAGCAGTACTTC.

The chain combines TRBV29-1 with TRBJ2-7, with 7 nucleotides matching TRBD2. The J segment lost 2 bases and the V segment lost 4 bases, leaving 8 bases of the junction unmatched. Germline V lookup: CDR1 SQVTM, CDR2 ANQGSEA. This CDR3 has 14 residues. The CDR3 nucleotides read TGCAGCGTTGTGGGAGGGGTGGGGGCCTACGAGCAGTACTTC. It specifies CSVVGGVGAYEQYF.

The V and J genes are TRBV29-1 and TRBJ2-1, with a tentative D call TRBD2 (6 bases). This CDR3 comprises 14 residues. V was clipped by 5 bases and J by 8 bases, with 19 bases between them. The V gene's germline CDR1 is SQVTM and CDR2 ANQGSEA. The CDR3 is CSVRSGESGYEQFF. Written as DNA, the CDR3 is TGCAGCGTTCGTTCGGGGGAGAGTGGCTATGAGCAGTTCTTC.

Comments on this clone: A read error may account for a junction end that differs from germline. The chain is built from TRBV5-1 and TRBJ2-6, with 8 bases that match TRBD1. The germline V gene has CDR1 SGHRS and CDR2 YFSETQ. This CDR3 has 17 amino acids. CDR3 nucleotides: TGCGCCAGCAGCTTGGTTTCAGGGGGCTCTGGGGCCAACGGCCTGACTTTC. Amino acids: CASSLVSGGSGANGLTF.

Regarding this clone: Compared with germline, one end of the junction differs, possibly owing to a read error. The J gene is TRBJ2-6, the V gene TRBV9; 8 positions agree with TRBD1. Germline V gene data show CDR1 as SGDLS and CDR2 as YYNGEE. The CDR3 runs to 19 residues. The CDR3 DNA sequence: TGTGCCAGCAGCTTTAACCCGGGACAGGAATATTCTGGGGCCAACGGCCTGACTTTC. Translated, it gives CASSFNPGQEYSGANGLTF.

The V call is TRBV11-2, the J call TRBJ2-7, with 9 bases aligning to TRBD1. Germline assignment: CDR1 SGHAT and CDR2 FQNNGV. There are 15 residues in the CDR3. The V segment lost 6 bases and the J segment 9 bases; nucleotides outside the gene matches: 15. The CDR3 region has the DNA TGTGCCAGCAGACCTACAGGGGGCGCATTCGCCGGGCAGTACTTC. Translated: CASRPTGGAFAGQYF.

This clone was seen a handful of times. The gene calls are TRBV5-5 and TRBJ1-6, with 7 bases identical to TRBD1. The length of the CDR3 is 15 residues. V lost 3 bases, J lost 7 bases, and 7 bases stayed unmatched. Germline CDR1 reads SGHKS; CDR2 reads YYEKEE (reference sequence). DNA for the CDR3: TGTGCCAGCAGCTACTATGACAGGGAGAATTCACCCCTCCACTTT. It yields the protein CASSYYDRENSPLHF.

This clone is classed as large. J is TRBJ2-1 and V is TRBV6-4; 7 nucleotides match TRBD2. There are 17 residues in the CDR3. Germline V gives CDR1 MRHNA, CDR2 SNTAGT. The V segment lost 7 bases and the J segment 0 bases; nucleotides outside the gene matches: 12. In DNA, the CDR3 is TGTGCCAGCACTTCGACTAGCTCCCAGTCCTCCTACAATGAGCAGTTCTTC. Protein sequence: CASTSTSSQSSYNEQFF.

The rearrangement uses TRBV2 and TRBJ1-5; tentatively, D is TRBD1 (6 bases). V gave up 4 bases and J gave up 0 bases, with 7 bases separating them. This CDR3 contains 14 residues. Germline CDR1 is SNHLY and CDR2 is FYNNEI. CDR3 nucleotides: TGTGCCAGCAGTGGACAGGTTAGCAATCAGCCCCAGCATTTT. Translation: CASSGQVSNQPQHF. Drawing the rest from reference TRBV2 and TRBJ1-5, the complete variable domain is EPEVTQTPSHQVTQMGQEVILRCVPISNHLYFYWYRQILGQKVEFLVSFYNNEISEKSEIFDDQFSVERPDGSNFTLKIRSTKLEDSAMYFCASSGQVSNQPQHFGDGTRLSIL.

V and J are TRBV28 and TRBJ2-5; 10 positions match TRBD2. The better agreement between TRBJ2-7 and the DNA end casts doubt on the J call. The CDR3 runs 18 residues. Per germline, CDR1 MDHEN and CDR2 SYDVKM. CDR3 bases: TGTGCCAGCAGTTTTCCGGCTAGCGGGAGAGTCGCGGCCCACGAGCAGTACTTC. Its translation is CASSFPASGRVAAHEQYF.

The rearrangement uses TRBV6-4 and TRBJ1-2; weak D call: TRBD1 (5 bases). V lost 6 bases to trimming and J lost 3 bases, with 11 bases between them. Germline V CDR1 and CDR2: MRHNA, SNTAGT. The CDR3 sequence is 13 residues long. In nucleotides, the CDR3 is TGTGCCAGCAGCCCCGGGGGATACTATGGCTACACCTTC. Translation gives CASSPGGYYGYTF.

The V gene is TRBV29-1, the J gene TRBJ2-7; TRBD1 matches at 7 bases. Germline assignment: CDR1 SQVTM and CDR2 ANQGSEA. V lost 5 bases to trimming and J lost 3 bases; unmatched junction nucleotides: 4. This CDR3 spans 12 amino acids. Here the CDR3 reads CSVMGQFYEQYF. Written as DNA, the CDR3 is TGCAGCGTTATGGGACAGTTCTACGAGCAGTACTTC.

The V gene is TRBV9, the J gene TRBJ1-6; D gene unclear. Germline assignment: CDR1 SGDLS and CDR2 YYNGEE. Trimming took 3 bases from V and 9 from J, leaving 16 bases between them. The CDR3 length is 15 residues. The CDR3 sequence: CASSGPGALGSPLHF. The CDR3 bases are TGTGCCAGCAGCGGACCCGGAGCCTTAGGTTCACCCCTCCACTTT.

A word on this clone: No DNA is shown, since the ends of the CDR3 on it are uncertain; the CDR3 is the one TCRdb lists. V is TRBV28 and J is TRBJ2-6; TRBD2 is the table's D call and was not checked against the DNA. The CDR3 spans 14 amino acids, including both terminal residues. The germline V gene encodes CDR1 MDHEN and CDR2 SYDVKM. This CDR3 reads CASTSGSGANVLTF.

The chain uses TRBV4-2 and TRBJ2-2; the match to TRBD1 covers 7 bases. The CDR3 runs to 17 residues. Germline values: CDR1 LGHNA, CDR2 YNFKEQ. Unmatched junction bases numbered 9, after V lost 0 bases and J lost 5 bases. CDR3 nucleotides: TGTGCCAGCAGCCAAGAAGGGGGCAGCGTTATGACCGGGGAGCTGTTTTTT. As protein: CASSQEGGSVMTGELFF.

V is TRBV5-1 and J is TRBJ2-3; tentatively, D is TRBD1 (6 bases). This CDR3 is built from 16 residues. V was clipped by 0 bases and J by 2 bases, with 13 bases between them. Germline V gene sequence: CDR1 SGHRS, CDR2 YFSETQ. The CDR3 DNA sequence: TGCGCCAGCAGCTTGGCCCCGACAGGCCCCACAGATACGCAGTATTTT. Amino acid sequence: CASSLAPTGPTDTQYF.

This clone came up a few times. J is TRBJ2-3 and V is TRBV7-9, with D possibly TRBD1 on 5 matching bases. Per germline, CDR1 SEHNR and CDR2 FQNEAQ (reference sequence). The CDR3 contains 14 residues. The V end was cut by 1 base, the J end by 5 bases, with 10 bases between. CDR3 protein: CASSLVGRLDTQYF. DNA for the CDR3: TGTGCCAGCAGCTTAGTGGGGCGATTAGATACGCAGTATTTT.